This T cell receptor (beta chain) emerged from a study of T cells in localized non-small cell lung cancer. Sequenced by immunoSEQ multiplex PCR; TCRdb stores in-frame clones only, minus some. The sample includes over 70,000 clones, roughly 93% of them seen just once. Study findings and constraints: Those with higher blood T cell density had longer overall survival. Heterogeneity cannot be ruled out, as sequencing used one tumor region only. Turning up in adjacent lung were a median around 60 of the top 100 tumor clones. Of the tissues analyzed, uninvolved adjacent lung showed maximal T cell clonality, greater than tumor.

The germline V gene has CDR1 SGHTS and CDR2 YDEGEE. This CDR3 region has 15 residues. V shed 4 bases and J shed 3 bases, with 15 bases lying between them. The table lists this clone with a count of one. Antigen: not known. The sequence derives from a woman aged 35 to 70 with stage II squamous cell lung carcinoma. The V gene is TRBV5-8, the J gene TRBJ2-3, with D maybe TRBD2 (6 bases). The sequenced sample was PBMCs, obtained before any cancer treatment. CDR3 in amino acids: CASSVSAGLTDTQYF. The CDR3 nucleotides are TGTGCCAGCAGCGTCTCCGCGGGGCTTACAGATACGCAGTATTTT.